Given below is one T cell receptor (beta chain) in context. CDR1 and CDR2 from the germline V gene are SGHNT and YENEEA. The germline V and J ends were trimmed by 5 bases and 0 bases, with 8 bases remaining between them. The CDR3 length is 14 residues. Semi-nested PCR with Nested Universal Primer A followed constant-region reverse priming of full-length variable regions. TCRdb independently ran MiXCR on the 5' RACE reads; one entry per CDR3 protein. The sample gives some 9,200 distinct CDR3 sequences, 12% to 15% of which show up once; 2.5% to 4% is in the top ten. Tregs were sorted as CD4+CD25+CD127-/low cells.

The chain joins TRBV11-3 to TRBJ2-1; tentative D call: TRBD1 (5 bases). This sequence was found in a female donor with breast cancer. The source material was Tregs sorted from blood. CDR3 region: CASSADSSYNEQFF. The CDR3 bases are TGTGCCAGCAGCGCCGACAGCTCCTACAATGAGCAGTTCTTC.